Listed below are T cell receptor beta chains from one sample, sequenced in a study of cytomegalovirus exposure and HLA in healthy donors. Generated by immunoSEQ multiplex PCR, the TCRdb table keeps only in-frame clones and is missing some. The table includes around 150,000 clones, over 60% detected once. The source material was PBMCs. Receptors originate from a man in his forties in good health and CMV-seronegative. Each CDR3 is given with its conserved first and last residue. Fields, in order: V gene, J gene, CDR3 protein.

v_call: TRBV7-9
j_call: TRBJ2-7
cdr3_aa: CASSLVSRDYEQYF

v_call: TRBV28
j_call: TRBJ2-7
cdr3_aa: CASSRGQPSYEQYF

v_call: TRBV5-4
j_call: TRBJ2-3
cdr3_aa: CASSPGGGINADTQYF

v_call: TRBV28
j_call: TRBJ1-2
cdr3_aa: CASSLTGTAMGYTF

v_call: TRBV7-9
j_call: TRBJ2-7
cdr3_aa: CASSKTGEQYF

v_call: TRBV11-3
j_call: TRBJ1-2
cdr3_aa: CASSSTIGGYTF

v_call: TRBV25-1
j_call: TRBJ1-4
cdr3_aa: CASSGAGAANEKLFF

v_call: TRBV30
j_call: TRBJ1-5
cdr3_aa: CAWSVSFSNQPQHF

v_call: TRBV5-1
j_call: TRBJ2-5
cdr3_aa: CASSLGRLAGSETQYF

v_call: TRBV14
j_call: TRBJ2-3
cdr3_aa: CASSQDATGMILNTDTQYF

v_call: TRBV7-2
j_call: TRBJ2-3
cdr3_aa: CASSSGLAGAGATQYF

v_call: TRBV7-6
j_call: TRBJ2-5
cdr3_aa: CASSLGQGSETQYF

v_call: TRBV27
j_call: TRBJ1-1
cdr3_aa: CASSPSWAMNTEAFF

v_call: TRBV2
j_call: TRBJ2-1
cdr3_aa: CASTPGSPKREGWNEQFF

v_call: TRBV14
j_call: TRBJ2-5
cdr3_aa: CASSLAGGLTETQYF

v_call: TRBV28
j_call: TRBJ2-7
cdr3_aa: CASIPGSSYEQYF

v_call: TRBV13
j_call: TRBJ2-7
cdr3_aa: CASSLAGTALRGQYF

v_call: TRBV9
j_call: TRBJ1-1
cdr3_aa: CASSVVGRQDMNTEAFF

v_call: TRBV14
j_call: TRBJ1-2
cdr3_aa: CASSPPSPRGASIYGYTF

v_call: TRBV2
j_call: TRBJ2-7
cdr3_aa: CASSQVTYEQYF

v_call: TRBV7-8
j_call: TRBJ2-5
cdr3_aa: CASSGPGGVQETQYF

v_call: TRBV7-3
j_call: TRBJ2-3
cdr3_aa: CASSISTDTQYF

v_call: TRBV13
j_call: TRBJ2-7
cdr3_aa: CASSSGSYEQYF

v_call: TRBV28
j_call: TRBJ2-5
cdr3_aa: CASTLGTGAIQETQYF

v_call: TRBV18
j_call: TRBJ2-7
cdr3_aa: CASSPGRGGYEQYF

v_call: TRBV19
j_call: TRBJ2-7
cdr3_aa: CASSGLAGREQYF

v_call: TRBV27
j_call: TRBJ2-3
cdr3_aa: CASSPTSGRVTDTQYF

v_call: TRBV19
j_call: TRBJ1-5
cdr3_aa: CASRPTGDNQPQHF

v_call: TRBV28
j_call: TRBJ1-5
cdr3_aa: CASSPQDYNQPQHF

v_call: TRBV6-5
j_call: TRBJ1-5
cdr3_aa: CASSYSAVGNQPQHF

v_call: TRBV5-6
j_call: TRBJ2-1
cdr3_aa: CASSPGLAGGEQFF

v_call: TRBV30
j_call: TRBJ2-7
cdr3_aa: CAWSNSGGYEQYF

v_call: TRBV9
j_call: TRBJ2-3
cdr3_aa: CASSADGLADTDTQYF

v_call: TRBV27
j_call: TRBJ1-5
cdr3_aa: CASRQTGRGNQPQHF

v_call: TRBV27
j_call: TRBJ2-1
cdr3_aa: CASSLLGRTYNEQFF

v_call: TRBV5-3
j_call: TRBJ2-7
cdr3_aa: CARTLLPRVREWHEQYF

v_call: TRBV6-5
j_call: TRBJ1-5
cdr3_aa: CASSSGGHQPQHF

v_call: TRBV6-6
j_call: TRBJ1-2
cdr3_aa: CASSYRSQAGGYTF

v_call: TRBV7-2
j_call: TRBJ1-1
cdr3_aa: CASRPGQGWTEAFF